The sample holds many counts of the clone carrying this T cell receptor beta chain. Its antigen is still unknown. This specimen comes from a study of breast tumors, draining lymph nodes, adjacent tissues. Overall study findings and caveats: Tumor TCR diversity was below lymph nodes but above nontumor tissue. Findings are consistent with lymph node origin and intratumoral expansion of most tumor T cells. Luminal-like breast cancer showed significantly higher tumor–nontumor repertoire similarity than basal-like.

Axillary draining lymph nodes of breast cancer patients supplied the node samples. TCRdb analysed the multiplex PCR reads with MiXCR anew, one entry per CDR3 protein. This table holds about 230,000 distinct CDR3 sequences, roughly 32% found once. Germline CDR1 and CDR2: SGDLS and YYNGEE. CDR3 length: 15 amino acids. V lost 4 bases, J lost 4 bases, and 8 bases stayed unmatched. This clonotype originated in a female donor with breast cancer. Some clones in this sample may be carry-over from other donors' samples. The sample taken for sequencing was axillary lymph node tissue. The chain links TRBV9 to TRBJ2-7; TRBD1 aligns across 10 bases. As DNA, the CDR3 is TGTGCCAGCAGCCTAGGACAGGGGGTGGCTTACGAGCAGTACTTC. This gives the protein CASSLGQGVAYEQYF. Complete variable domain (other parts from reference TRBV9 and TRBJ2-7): DSGVTQTPKHLITATGQRVTLRCSPRSGDLSVYWYQQSLDQGLQFLIQYYNGEERAKGNILERFSAQQFPDLHSELNLSSLELGDSALYFCASSLGQGVAYEQYFGPGTRLTVT.